This T cell receptor (beta chain) came from a study of tumor-infiltrating lymphocytes in primary liver carcinoma. Both RNA and DNA were isolated together from around 20-30 mg of bulk tissue that had not been sorted. Germline V gene data show CDR1 as MDHEN and CDR2 as SYDVKM. CDR3 size: 16 residues. V shed 2 bases and J shed 2 bases, with 16 bases lying between them. The template, approximately 500 ng total RNA, yielded TCR beta cDNA made with a constant-region primer. ARM-PCR, slightly modified, supplied the TCR beta libraries through three nested multiplex PCR rounds. A C-beta reverse primer was combined with TRBV1-TRBV30 forward primers in the first two PCR rounds, and each round had about 10 cycles. TCRdb reprocessed the multiplex PCR reads with MiXCR, giving one entry per CDR3 protein. The data show 20,000 to 25,000 distinct CDR3 sequences, approximately 70% seen once. With regard to this clonotype: The CDR3 end shows no conserved phenylalanine or tryptophan, and so a read error is likely.

The sequence derives from a man in his forties with primary liver carcinoma and hepatitis B virus infection. This sequence joins TRBV28 and TRBJ2-7; D is undetermined. The source material was liver tumor tissue from sampling region 1. This sample's subset: tumor region T1, superior pole. The CDR3: CASSLNPPRRTYEQYS. Written as DNA, the CDR3 is TGTGCCAGCAGTTTAAACCCCCCCAGACGGACCTACGAGCAGTACTCC.